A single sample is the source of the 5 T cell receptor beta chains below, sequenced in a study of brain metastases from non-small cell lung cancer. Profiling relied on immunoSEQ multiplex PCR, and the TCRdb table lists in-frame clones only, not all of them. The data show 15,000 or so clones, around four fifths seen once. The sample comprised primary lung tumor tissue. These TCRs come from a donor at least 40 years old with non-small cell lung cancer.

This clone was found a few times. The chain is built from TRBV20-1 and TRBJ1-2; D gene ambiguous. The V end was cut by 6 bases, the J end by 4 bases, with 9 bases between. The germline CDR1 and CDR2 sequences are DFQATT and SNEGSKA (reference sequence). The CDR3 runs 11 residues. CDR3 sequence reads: CSAPRPYGYTF. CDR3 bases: TGCAGTGCCCCCAGGCCCTATGGCTACACCTTC.

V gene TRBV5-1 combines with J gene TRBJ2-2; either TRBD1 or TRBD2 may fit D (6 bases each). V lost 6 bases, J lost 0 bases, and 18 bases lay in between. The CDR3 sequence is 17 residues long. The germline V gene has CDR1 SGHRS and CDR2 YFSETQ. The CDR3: CASNQNNREANTGELFF. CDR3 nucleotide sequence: TGCGCCAGCAACCAAAATAACAGGGAGGCGAACACCGGGGAGCTGTTTTTT.

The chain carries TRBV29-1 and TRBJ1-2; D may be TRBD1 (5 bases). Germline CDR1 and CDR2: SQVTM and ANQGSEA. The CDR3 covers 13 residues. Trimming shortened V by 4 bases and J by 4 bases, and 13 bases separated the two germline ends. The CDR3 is CSVGEGRGYGYTF. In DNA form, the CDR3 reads TGCAGCGTTGGGGAGGGGCGCGGCTATGGCTACACCTTC.

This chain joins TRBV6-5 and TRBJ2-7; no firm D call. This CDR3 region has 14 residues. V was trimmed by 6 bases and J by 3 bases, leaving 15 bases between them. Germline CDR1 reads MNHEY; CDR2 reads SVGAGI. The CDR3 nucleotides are TGTGCCAGCAGCCCAGCCCCGGCGGTCTACGAGCAGTACTTC. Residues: CASSPAPAVYEQYF.

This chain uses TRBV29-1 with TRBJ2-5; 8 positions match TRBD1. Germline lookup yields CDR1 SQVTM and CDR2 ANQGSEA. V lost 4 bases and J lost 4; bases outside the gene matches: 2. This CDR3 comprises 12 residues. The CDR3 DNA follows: TGCAGCGTTGGACAGGGGAGAGAGACCCAGTACTTC. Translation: CSVGQGRETQYF. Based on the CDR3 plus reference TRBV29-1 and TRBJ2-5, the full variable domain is SAVISQKPSRDICQRGTSLTIQCQVDSQVTMMFWYRQQPGQSLTLIATANQGSEATYESGFVIDKFPISRPNLTFSTLTVSNMSPEDSSIYLCSVGQGRETQYFGPGTRLLVL.